This TCR beta chain was recovered during a study of blood T cell repertoires in COVID-19. In the authors' methods: Estimation of nucleated cell counts was performed using reference gene primer amplification. The protocol was immunoSEQ multiplex PCR, while the TCRdb copy is restricted to in-frame clones and leaves out a portion. For V, J and clone size, that table is used; D and trimming come from the DNA. There are about 140,000 clones in the sample; more than 80% occur only once, and approximately 1.6% lies in the top ten. CDR1 WNHNN and CDR2 SYGVQD come from the germline V gene (reference sequence). The CDR3 contains 17 residues. V was shortened by 3 bases and J by 0 bases, with 16 bases between the two germline ends. Exposed participants encountered a COVID-19 case during the 2 weeks preceding study entry.

Sequencing was performed on PBMCs or T cells enriched from blood (not recorded which). J is TRBJ2-3 and V is TRBV10-1, with D possibly being TRBD1 (6 bases). The sequence was collected from a woman aged 18-29 years who had been exposed to COVID-19. The CDR3 nucleotides read TGCGCCAGCAGTGATTCGACAGGCCTAAAGAGCACAGATACGCAGTATTTT. The encoded protein is CASSDSTGLKSTDTQYF.